This T cell receptor beta chain was recorded in a study of blood T cells in healthy people across ages (dated by TCRdb to between 2014 and 2017). With respect to the entire study: In model experiments, roughly one uniquely barcoded TCR beta cDNA molecule per two T cells was captured by template switching. Using deep sequencing normalized with unique cDNA molecular identifiers, the study measured how TCR beta repertoire diversity changes with age. Four age groups were formed from the donors: young (average 16 years), middle-aged (just under 40), aged (62) and long-lived (roughly 81). Donors of different ages were randomly distributed across sequencing lanes to avoid experimental bias. The study analyzed two additional independent replicas of 1 million unique cDNA reads from the same blood draw for two donors, one aged 18 to 29 and one aged 80 or older. Overall study outcomes, separate from this receptor: Estimates of total diversity from one million sequenced T cells were regarded as lower bounds and underestimates. Observed TCR beta diversity correlated strongly with the percentage of naive T cells measured by flow cytometry. Bulk unsorted PBMC profiling prevented conclusive comparison of naive and antigen-experienced compartments. As age increased, observed TCR beta diversity per million T cells dropped in a roughly linear way, and a significant reduction was already evident by age 40. Donor CMV infection status was unknown, potentially confounding age-related changes in expanded clonotypes. Compared with the aged group, the long-lived group had more naive CD4+ T cells, fewer expanded clones and increased TCR diversity, a pattern suggesting age selection.

Spanning cysteine to phenylalanine, the CDR3 consists of 17 amino acids. The read is trimmed to its CDR3 DNA, 51 bases read in frame from base 1. CDR1 LGHNA and CDR2 YSLEER are derived from the germline V gene. For this chain, trimming is 1 base at the V end and 6 bases at the J end, and the number of junction bases without a gene match is 8. Libraries were made using 5' RACE. TCRdb records Illumina HiSeq 2500 as the sequencer. A second PCR of about 7 to 12 cycles was run with a J-beta primer mix and a sample-barcoded 5' primer. A unique molecular identifier was introduced onto each TCR beta cDNA molecule by a template-switch 5' adaptor carrying 12 random nucleotides. Each sample yielded at least 2.5 million CDR3-containing paired-end reads. First-strand cDNA was synthesized from all RNA with the Mint cDNA synthesis kit, primed by a TRBC-specific oligonucleotide. Following uracil-DNA glycosylase treatment, all cDNA underwent a first 18-cycle PCR with the universal primers M1SS and BC2_uni_R. Per the source publication's procedure: Each sample was normalized by randomly selecting 1 million high-quality reads, each carrying a distinct molecular identifier. Instead of being binned into consensus sequences, reads with shared molecular identifiers were discarded. MiTCR, set to a Q25 quality threshold and the strictest error-elimination algorithm, was used for CDR3 identification, clonotype clustering and error correction. Lower-bound total TCR beta diversity was estimated with a nonparametric unseen species model using Euler transformation. TCRdb reworked the public reads: Q25 trimming with fastp, MiXCR clone assembly, productive beta chains retained. Here each entry gathers all rows of one CDR3 protein and keeps the most common genes and DNA. Clone size and V and J calls follow TCRdb, not the original study. The sample table records about 780,000 distinct CDR3 sequences; under 80% of these occur just once. Together, the top ten hold about a quarter of the sample.

About this clonotype: Its cognate antigen has yet to be identified. No base-level quality is on record; no much larger clone is a single base apart.

Donors were 39 systemically healthy Caucasian individuals from Russia aged 6 to 90 years. Around 9.7 milliliters of peripheral blood were collected from each donor into EDTA-treated Vacutainer tubes. PBMCs were isolated by Ficoll-Paque density-gradient centrifugation, with at least 6 million obtained per sample. Total RNA was extracted from PBMCs with Trizol reagent, with at least 6 micrograms obtained per sample. For every donor, flow cytometry on a PBMC aliquot measured the percentage of naive CD45RAhigh/CD27high T cells. Sequenced input: blood. The sequence joins TRBV4-3 to TRBJ2-1, and TRBD2 matches 11 of the central bases. This receptor was identified in a young man in good health. The CDR3 is CASSQAFSGGAVNEQFF. Read as DNA, the sequence is TGCGCCAGCAGCCAAGCGTTTAGCGGGGGGGCTGTCAATGAGCAGTTCTTC.